This T cell receptor beta chain was documented in a study of blood T cells in healthy people across ages. V lost 4 bases to trimming and J lost 0 bases; unmatched junction nucleotides: 12. CDR1 is SGHKS, CDR2 YYEKEE, per germline (reference sequence). CDR3 length equals 17 residues. Combining a sample-barcoded 5' primer with a J-beta primer mix, a second PCR ran for roughly 7 to 12 cycles. TCRdb itself ran the 5' RACE reads through MiXCR, one entry per CDR3 protein. The sample contains 1.5 million to 2 million distinct CDR3 sequences, less than 50% of which appear only once. What was sequenced was blood. This clonotype originated in a middle-aged woman in good health. The chain links TRBV5-5 to TRBJ2-7; 8 bases are shared with TRBD2. CDR3 nucleotide sequence: TGTGCCAGCAGCCCCCATTCCTCCGGGGGGGGCTCCTACGAGCAGTACTTC. It codes for CASSPHSSGGGSYEQYF.